These 21 T cell receptor beta chains were sequenced from one sample in a study of T cells in Graves' hyperthyroidism and ophthalmopathy. Using RNA transcripts as the source, TCR beta CDR3 regions were amplified. First-round RT-PCR with HTBI primers amplified the TCR CDR3 region. TCRdb called the multiplex PCR reads again in MiXCR, with one record for every CDR3 protein. The table lists hundreds of thousands of distinct CDR3 sequences, 15% to 19% of them singletons. Material: blood. The receptors were gathered from a woman aged 18-30 years with Graves' hyperthyroidism.

This clonotype was observed at least ten times. The chain has TRBV12-3 or TRBV12-4 and TRBJ2-7, with TRBD1 matching over 10 bases. The CDR3 contains 17 residues. Trimming at V came to 3 bases and at J to 0 bases, leaving 8 bases not matched to a gene. As DNA, the CDR3 is TGTGCCAGCAGTTTGGTCTCGGGGACAGGGGACTCCTACGAGCAGTACTTC. Its protein is CASSLVSGTGDSYEQYF.

This clonotype was recorded many times. J is TRBJ2-7 and V is TRBV5-4; D is perhaps TRBD1 (5 bases). CDR1 and CDR2 (germline): SGHNT, YYREEE (reference sequence). V lost 0 bases, J lost 0 bases, and 10 bases lay in between. CDR3 size: 15 residues. The CDR3, as DNA: TGTGCCAGCAGCTTGGAATCAGGGAACTCCTACGAGCAGTACTTC. Protein sequence: CASSLESGNSYEQYF.

In the case of this clonotype: One end of the junction fails to match germline, which may point to a read error. The V gene is TRBV11-3, the J gene TRBJ2-7; the match to TRBD2 covers 10 bases. The germline CDR1 and CDR2 sequences are SGHNT and YENEEA. CDR3 size: 18 residues. CDR3 region: CASSPLDIAGGRTYGQYF. CDR3 DNA: TGTGCCAGCAGCCCCTTGGATATAGCGGGAGGCCGAACCTACGGGCAGTACTTC.

This clonotype was counted many times. This chain connects TRBV27 to TRBJ1-2; TRBD1 matches 8 bases. The V gene's germline CDR1 is MNHEY and CDR2 SMNVEV (reference sequence). This CDR3 contains 15 residues. J lost 1 base, V lost 6 bases, and 7 bases had no gene match. As DNA, the CDR3 is TGTGCCAGCAGCCAAGGGACAGGTTATAACTATGGCTACACCTTC. Its protein is CASSQGTGYNYGYTF.

This clonotype was recorded at least ten times. This sequence joins TRBV7-8 and TRBJ2-7; the match to TRBD1 covers 7 bases. Germline V gene data show CDR1 as SGHVS and CDR2 as FQNEAQ. Trimming at V came to 5 bases and at J to 0 bases, leaving 7 bases not matched to a gene. This CDR3 region has 15 residues. CDR3 residues: CASSGRGSSSYEQYF. CDR3 DNA sequence: TGTGCCAGCAGCGGCAGGGGGTCGAGCTCCTACGAGCAGTACTTC.

This clonotype occurred many times. The gene calls are TRBV29-1 and TRBJ2-7; D uncertain. CDR3 length: 14 amino acids. Trimming removed 3 bases from V and 3 bases from J, with 15 bases in between. The V gene's germline CDR1 is SQVTM and CDR2 ANQGSEA. The CDR3, as DNA: TGCAGCGTTGAGACGGCCGATTATGACTACGAGCAGTACTTC. It specifies CSVETADYDYEQYF.

Note on this clonotype: A much larger clone differs from this one at a single base, so this may be a read error. V is TRBV19 and J is TRBJ2-1, with 7 positions matching TRBD1. With the DNA end fitting TRBJ2-7 better, the J assignment may be wrong. Germline V gives CDR1 LNHDA, CDR2 SQIVND (reference sequence). The CDR3 contains 14 residues. Here the CDR3 reads CASSQGQFYNEQYF. The CDR3 coding sequence is TGTGCCAGTAGTCAGGGACAGTTTTACAATGAGCAGTACTTC.

The chain recombines TRBV6-5 with TRBJ1-2, with 7 nucleotides matching TRBD1. This CDR3 spans 14 amino acids. CDR1 is MNHEY and CDR2 is SVGAGI in the germline V gene. The trim removed 4 bases at V and 7 bases at J, leaving 9 bases unmatched. The CDR3 nucleotides read TGTGCCAGCAGTTTGGCCGGGACAGTGGGTGGCTACACCTTC. Translating it yields CASSLAGTVGGYTF.

This clonotype was counted a few times. One junction end does not reproduce the germline sequence, and a read error may be involved. This chain connects TRBV5-5 to TRBJ1-6; 8 bases map to TRBD1. Germline CDR1 and CDR2: SGHKS and YYEKEE (reference sequence). The CDR3 length is 15 residues. The CDR3 sequence: CVSREGGQETMTLHF. CDR3 bases: TGTGTCAGCCGAGAGGGGGGACAGGAAACCATGACCCTCCACTTT. The whole variable domain, filled in from reference TRBV5-5 and TRBJ1-6, reads DAGVTQSPTHLIKTRGQQVTLRCSPISGHKSVSWYQQVLGQGPQFIFQYYEKEERGRGNFPDRFSARQFPNYSSELNVNALLLGDSALYLCVSREGGQETMTLHFGNGTRLTVT.

The chain is built from TRBV7-9 and TRBJ2-1; D may correspond to TRBD1 or TRBD2 (7 bases each). The CDR3 covers 15 residues. Between the trimmed V and J ends, which lost 4 bases and 6 bases, there was a span of 16 bases. The germline CDR1 and CDR2 sequences are SEHNR and FQNEAQ (reference sequence). CDR3 sequence reads: CASSSSGGVGNEQFF. DNA for the CDR3: TGTGCCAGCAGCTCCTCAGGGGGGGTTGGCAATGAGCAGTTCTTC.

To note about this clonotype: A much larger clone differs from this one at a single base, so this may be a read error. Given the absence of the conserved phenylalanine or tryptophan at the CDR3 end, a read error is likely. Written as DNA, the CDR3 is TGTGCCAGCAGCCCCGCCTGGGGTTGGGACAATGAGCAGTTCCTC. Amino acids: CASSPAWGWDNEQFL. The chain uses TRBV14 and TRBJ2-1; D gene ambiguous. Germline assignment: CDR1 SGHDN and CDR2 FVKESK. Trimming shortened V by 4 bases and J by 5 bases, and 15 bases separated the two germline ends. The CDR3 runs 15 residues.

This clonotype was picked up many times. The chain is built from TRBV19 and TRBJ2-1, with 15 bases identical to TRBD2. Germline CDR1 and CDR2: LNHDA and SQIVND (reference sequence). The CDR3 has 18 residues. With V trimmed by 5 bases and J by 0 bases, 5 bases remained unmatched. Here the CDR3 reads CASSPGTSGRLSYNEQFF. DNA for the CDR3: TGTGCCAGTAGTCCCGGGACTAGCGGGAGGCTCTCCTACAATGAGCAGTTCTTC.

This clonotype has at least ten counts. This chain uses TRBV30 with TRBJ2-7; 8 nucleotides agree with TRBD1. V shed 3 bases and J 5 bases; nucleotides not matched to a gene: 3. The germline V gene encodes CDR1 GTSNPN and CDR2 SVGIG (reference sequence). The CDR3 is 12 residues long. The CDR3, as DNA: TGTGCCTGGAGCGCGGACAGGGACGAGCAGTACTTC. Translated, it gives CAWSADRDEQYF.

Notes on this clonotype: Likely a read error: the CDR3 ends without its conserved phenylalanine or tryptophan. This chain links TRBV5-1 with TRBJ1-1; unclear D gene. CDR1 and CDR2 from the germline V gene are SGHRS and YFSETQ. The CDR3 is made up of 13 amino acids. Trimming left V 7 bases short and J 1 base short, with 11 bases between. CDR3 protein: CASLGPGNTEAFL. The CDR3 region has the DNA TGCGCCAGCCTAGGTCCGGGGAACACTGAAGCTTTCCTT.

This clonotype was counted ten times or more. The chain links TRBV7-9 to TRBJ2-3; D is possibly TRBD2 (6 bases). The V gene lost 1 base and the J gene lost 2 bases, with 13 bases spanning the gap. This CDR3 comprises 16 residues. Germline V gene sequence: CDR1 SEHNR, CDR2 FQNEAQ (reference sequence). CDR3 protein: CASSLDLGGNTDTQYF. The CDR3 DNA sequence: TGTGCCAGCAGCTTAGATTTAGGAGGGAACACAGATACGCAGTATTTT.

This clonotype came up many times. The chain links TRBV5-1 to TRBJ2-3; possible D gene TRBD2, 5 bases. Germline V CDR1 and CDR2: SGHRS, YFSETQ. The CDR3 is made up of 14 amino acids. Trimming took off 6 bases at V and 4 bases at J, with 15 bases between the two ends. The chain's CDR3 is CASTNPRGSDTQYF. The CDR3, as DNA: TGCGCCAGCACTAACCCCCGAGGGTCAGATACGCAGTATTTT.

This clonotype was seen ten or more times. The rearrangement links TRBV6-1 to TRBJ2-3; TRBD2 agrees at 15 bases. The CDR3 totals 22 residues. Germline CDR1 reads MNHNS; CDR2 reads SASEGT. Losses at the gene ends were 5 bases for V and 4 bases for J; bases not matched to a gene: 22. CDR3 protein: CASSYPSGTSGGSLRGPDTQYF. In DNA, the CDR3 is TGTGCCAGCAGTTACCCCTCGGGGACTAGCGGGGGGTCACTCCGTGGGCCAGATACGCAGTATTTT.

This rearrangement joins TRBV6-2 or TRBV6-3 to TRBJ1-2; possibly TRBD1 for D (6 bases). The CDR3 consists of 16 residues. Trimming left V 5 bases short and J 0 bases short, with 16 bases between. CDR1 is MNHEY, CDR2 SVGEGT, per germline. Here the CDR3 reads CASSGRGQPPNYGYTF. CDR3 nucleotide sequence: TGTGCCAGCAGTGGGAGAGGACAGCCTCCTAACTATGGCTACACCTTC.

This clonotype showed up many times. This chain joins TRBV28 and TRBJ2-7, with D possibly TRBD1 on 5 matching bases. The CDR3 covers 16 residues. V was clipped by 5 bases and J by 0 bases, with 17 bases between them. Germline V lookup: CDR1 MDHEN, CDR2 SYDVKM. In DNA, the CDR3 is TGTGCCAGCAGTACGCCCGGACACCCGTTCTCCTACGAGCAGTACTTC. Amino acid sequence: CASSTPGHPFSYEQYF.

This clonotype was recorded only once. A read error may explain this, as a much larger clone is one base away. V is TRBV2 and J is TRBJ2-5, with TRBD2 as a possible D gene (7 bases). Deletions cut 8 bases from V and 5 bases from J, with 9 bases between. Germline V gene lookup returns CDR1 SNHLY and CDR2 FYNNEI. This CDR3 spans 11 amino acids. The CDR3 reads CASGGAETQYF. As DNA, the CDR3 is TGTGCCAGCGGGGGGGCGGAGACCCAGTACTTC.

This clonotype has at least ten counts. This chain connects TRBV7-9 to TRBJ2-7; TRBD2 is a possible D gene (7 bases). V was clipped by 3 bases and J by 1 base, with 13 bases between them. The CDR3 runs 15 residues. CDR1 is SEHNR and CDR2 is FQNEAQ in the germline V gene (reference sequence). CDR3 loop: CASSFGGGRSYEQYF. The CDR3 DNA is TGTGCCAGCAGCTTTGGCGGGGGCCGATCCTACGAGCAGTACTTC.